The 19 T cell receptor beta chains given below trace back to one sample, sequenced in a study of shared clonotypes between healthy human individuals. TCRdb's table, derived via immunoSEQ multiplex PCR, lists solely in-frame clones and lacks some. The sample holds under 2.5 million clones, approximately 90% seen once. Input material: naive CD4+ T cells from PBMCs. The subset is: CD45RA+ positively selected. The origin of the receptors is a man aged 18 to 29 in good health. Some clones in this sample may be carry-over from other donors' samples.

The CDR3, as DNA: TGCGCCAGCCAAAGTGGGAGATGGGGGACTAGCGGGAGAATTGATACGCAGTATTTT. This gives the protein CASQSGRWGTSGRIDTQYF. The chain recombines TRBV5-1 with TRBJ2-3; 14 bases fit TRBD2. Germline values: CDR1 SGHRS, CDR2 YFSETQ. V shed 7 bases, J shed 6 bases, and the junction held 19 bases outside the gene matches. This CDR3 is built from 19 residues.

V and J are TRBV5-1 and TRBJ2-2; D might be TRBD2 (6 bases). Looked up from germline, CDR1 is SGHRS and CDR2 is YFSETQ. V shed 3 bases and J shed 4 bases, with 10 bases lying between them. This CDR3 comprises 14 residues. CDR3 sequence reads: CASSWGLRTGELFF. The CDR3 DNA is TGCGCCAGCAGCTGGGGACTTCGCACCGGGGAGCTGTTTTTT.

The gene calls are TRBV15 and TRBJ2-3; no firm D call. This CDR3 spans 12 amino acids. V lost 3 bases and J lost 7, with 8 bases in between. Germline V gives CDR1 LNHNV, CDR2 YYDKDF (reference sequence). The CDR3 here is CATSSKGHTQYF. CDR3 in DNA: TGTGCCACCAGCAGTAAGGGTCATACGCAGTATTTT.

This chain connects TRBV28 to TRBJ2-3; D might be TRBD2 (5 bases). The germline V and J ends were trimmed by 4 bases and 6 bases, with 23 bases remaining between them. This CDR3 spans 17 amino acids. Germline-derived CDR1 and CDR2 are MDHEN and SYDVKM. CDR3 DNA sequence: TGTGCCAGCAGTTCCATAGGACTTCACATAGCAGCGGATACGCAGTATTTT. Its translation: CASSSIGLHIAADTQYF.

The sample holds one count of this clone. The rearrangement links TRBV4-3 to TRBJ2-1, with 11 positions matching TRBD2. Losses at the gene ends were 4 bases for V and 9 bases for J; bases not matched to a gene: 11. Germline V lookup: CDR1 LGHNA, CDR2 YSLEER. This CDR3 comprises 16 residues. The CDR3 region is CASSPRPGTSGLEQFF. Written as DNA, the CDR3 is TGCGCCAGCAGCCCCCGCCCCGGGACTAGCGGCCTTGAGCAGTTCTTC.

The V and J genes are TRBV27 and TRBJ1-2; 8 bases align to TRBD1. Per germline, CDR1 MNHEY and CDR2 SMNVEV (reference sequence). The CDR3 contains 14 residues. After removal of 8 bases from V and 7 bases from J, the junction contained 12 bases not matched to a gene. CDR3 sequence: CASARGDRGAGYTF. CDR3 nucleotide sequence: TGTGCCAGCGCGCGGGGCGACAGGGGTGCTGGCTACACCTTC.

CDR3 region: CASSLTGTLLGGTGELFF. CDR3 DNA sequence: TGTGCCAGCAGCCTCACCGGGACACTCTTAGGAGGAACCGGGGAGCTGTTTTTT. The gene calls are TRBV14 and TRBJ2-2; a weak D match, TRBD1 (6 bases). Germline V lookup: CDR1 SGHDN, CDR2 FVKESK. The CDR3 is 18 residues long. Trimming cost V 4 bases and J 5 bases, with 23 bases left between them.

This chain links TRBV28 with TRBJ2-1; no firm D call. Germline loops: CDR1 MDHEN, CDR2 SYDVKM. This CDR3 comprises 15 residues. V was shortened by 6 bases and J by 0 bases, with 12 bases between the two germline ends. This chain's CDR3 is CASSPPTSSYNEQFF. CDR3 bases: TGTGCCAGCAGCCCCCCCACAAGCTCCTACAATGAGCAGTTCTTC.

Comments on this clone: The sample has other DNA sequences that encode this CDR3 too. V is TRBV5-1 and J is TRBJ2-5; 9 bases agree with TRBD1. The CDR3 contains 15 residues. Germline assignment: CDR1 SGHRS and CDR2 YFSETQ. Unmatched junction bases numbered 3, after V lost 1 base and J lost 2 bases. The CDR3 DNA sequence: TGCGCCAGCAGCTTGCGGACAGGGGCGCAAGAGACCCAGTACTTC. Its protein product is CASSLRTGAQETQYF.

CDR3 sequence reads: CAISEFARGMNTEAFF. The CDR3 DNA sequence: TGTGCCATCAGTGAGTTTGCCCGGGGCATGAACACTGAAGCTTTCTTT. This chain links TRBV10-3 with TRBJ1-1; a possible D gene is TRBD1 (5 bases). Germline-derived CDR1 and CDR2 are ENHRY and SYGVKD. Trimming shortened V by 1 base and J by 0 bases, and 12 bases separated the two germline ends. The CDR3 has 16 residues.

This chain uses TRBV28 with TRBJ2-2; no clear D gene. V was clipped by 7 bases and J by 7 bases, with 22 bases between them. The CDR3 is made up of 16 amino acids. Germline V CDR1 and CDR2: MDHEN, SYDVKM. DNA of the CDR3: TGTGCCAGCACCGTTAGGTTAGGGCCAATAATCGGGGAGCTGTTTTTT. Encoded protein: CASTVRLGPIIGELFF.

The rearrangement links TRBV7-2 to TRBJ2-7; D possibly corresponds to TRBD1 (6 bases). The V end was cut by 2 bases, the J end by 6 bases, with 11 bases between. Germline V lookup: CDR1 SGHTA, CDR2 FQGNSA. This CDR3 is 13 amino acids long. The CDR3 loop reads CASSLSWGLEQYF. The CDR3 coding sequence is TGTGCCAGCAGCTTATCCTGGGGGCTCGAGCAGTACTTC.

This chain links TRBV2 with TRBJ2-2; 10 bases agree with TRBD2. CDR1 SNHLY and CDR2 FYNNEI come from the germline V gene. V lost 7 bases and J lost 4; bases outside the gene matches: 6. This CDR3 has 15 residues. In nucleotides, the CDR3 is TGTGCCAGCAAGAGGGCTAGCGGGAGCACCGGGGAGCTGTTTTTT. It yields the protein CASKRASGSTGELFF.

The gene calls are TRBV6-1 and TRBJ2-7; 9 bases are a match to TRBD2. V gave up 1 base and J gave up 8 bases; unmatched junction bases: 9. The germline V gene has CDR1 MNHNS and CDR2 SASEGT. CDR3 length: 15 residues. CDR3 DNA sequence: TGTGCCAGCAGTGAAGGGATTAGCGGGAGTGTGAAGCAGTACTTC. As protein: CASSEGISGSVKQYF.

As DNA, the CDR3 is TGCGCCAGCAGCCAAGGCCGGGACAGGGCGGAGTACTTC. Translated: CASSQGRDRAEYF. The gene calls are TRBV4-3 and TRBJ2-7; the match to TRBD1 covers 9 bases. CDR1 and CDR2 (germline): LGHNA, YSLEER. This CDR3 has 13 amino acids. J lost 11 bases, V lost 1 base, and 6 bases had no gene match.

The chain carries TRBV25-1 and TRBJ2-2, with 9 bases aligning to TRBD1. This CDR3 contains 18 residues. V gave up 9 bases and J gave up 3 bases; unmatched junction bases: 17. Germline CDR1 is MGHDK and CDR2 is SYGVNS. Here the CDR3 reads CASTQTGGGKGYTGELFF. Here the CDR3 DNA reads TGTGCCAGTACTCAAACAGGGGGCGGGAAAGGCTACACCGGGGAGCTGTTTTTT.

This clone was seen just once. The chain couples TRBV5-6 to TRBJ1-3; D is ambiguous. The CDR3 extends over 13 amino acids. V was pared by 2 bases and J by 0 bases, with 3 bases between. Germline values: CDR1 SGHDT, CDR2 YYEEEE. The CDR3 coding sequence is TGTGCCAGCAGCTTTTACTCTGGAAACACCATATATTTT. Its protein product is CASSFYSGNTIYF.

Turning to this clone: Other DNA variants within this sample encode the same CDR3. V usage is TRBV5-1 and J usage is TRBJ2-5, with unresolved D. The CDR3 loop spans 13 amino acids. From germline, CDR1 is SGHRS and CDR2 YFSETQ. V lost 0 bases and J lost 2, with 5 bases in between. The CDR3 DNA follows: TGCGCCAGCAGCTTGGGCAGTCAAGAGACCCAGTACTTC. It translates to CASSLGSQETQYF.

The J gene is TRBJ1-4, the V gene TRBV25-1; D might be TRBD1 (6 bases). The V end was cut by 3 bases, the J end by 4 bases, with 15 bases between. The germline V gene has CDR1 MGHDK and CDR2 SYGVNS. The CDR3 is 16 residues long. For the CDR3, the DNA is TGTGCCAGCAGTGACTCCCGGACAGCTAGTAATGAAAAACTGTTTTTT. Its translation is CASSDSRTASNEKLFF.